These T cell receptor beta chains were read from a single sample in a study of blood T cell repertoires in COVID-19. Libraries were prepared by immunoSEQ multiplex PCR; TCRdb keeps only in-frame clonotypes and omits some of them. The sample has roughly 30,000 clones; around 92% are singletons. Sequenced: peripheral blood. The origin of the receptors is a human donor in a cohort sampled during active COVID-19. Each CDR3 is given with its conserved first and last residue. Each record gives: J gene, V gene, D gene, clone size, CDR3 protein, CDR3 DNA. D genes are given only for firm matches. The listing skips clone size in some rows; elsewhere it reads once, few, many or a size class.

TRBJ2-5	TRBV9	.	.	CASSVSGGGQETQYF	TGTGCCAGCAGCGTTTCGGGGGGCGGACAAGAGACCCAGTACTTC
TRBJ2-1	TRBV7-2	TRBD2	.	CASSSRGLAYDEQFF	TGTGCCAGCAGCTCCCGGGGACTAGCTTACGATGAGCAGTTCTTC
TRBJ2-1	TRBV2	.	.	CASRQVPEQFF	TGTGCCAGCAGACAGGTCCCTGAGCAGTTCTTC
TRBJ1-2	TRBV27	.	.	CASSSGSPYGYTF	TGTGCCAGCAGTTCGGGGAGTCCCTATGGCTACACCTTC
TRBJ2-1	TRBV27	.	.	CASSHRQGHEQFF	TGTGCCAGCAGTCATAGGCAGGGCCATGAGCAGTTCTTC
TRBJ1-1	TRBV5-1	.	.	CASRQQAGTEAFF	TGCGCCAGTCGCCAACAGGCCGGCACTGAAGCTTTCTTT
TRBJ1-2	TRBV12-5	.	.	CASGVSAGNGYTF	TGTGCTAGTGGTGTCTCGGCAGGAAATGGCTACACCTTC
TRBJ2-3	TRBV5-4	.	.	CASSSLGTGGRADTQYF	TGTGCCAGCAGCTCCCTGGGAACGGGGGGCAGGGCAGATACGCAGTATTTT
TRBJ1-3	TRBV23-1	.	.	CASSRPTSSGNTIYF	TGCGCCAGCAGTCGGCCGACTTCCTCTGGAAACACCATATATTTT
TRBJ2-5	TRBV18	TRBD2	once	CASSPAGGQETQYF	TGTGCCAGCTCACCCGCGGGGGGGCAAGAGACCCAGTACTTC
TRBJ1-5	TRBV19	TRBD1	.	CASSIRGQGAGQPQHF	TGTGCCAGTAGTATCAGGGGACAGGGGGCAGGACAGCCCCAGCATTTT
TRBJ1-2	TRBV14	.	.	CASSQESSYGYTF	TGTGCCAGCAGCCAAGAGTCGAGCTATGGCTACACCTTC
TRBJ1-2	TRBV5-1	.	.	CASSEGVYGYTF	TGCGCCAGCAGTGAGGGGGTGTACGGCTACACCTTC
TRBJ2-5	TRBV4-3	TRBD2	.	CASSQAGGRGETQYF	TGCGCCAGCAGCCAAGCTGGGGGGAGGGGAGAGACCCAGTACTTC
TRBJ2-6	TRBV19	.	.	CASRPTRGIGSGANVLTF	TGTGCCAGTAGACCGACCCGAGGGATTGGGTCTGGGGCCAACGTCCTGACTTTC
TRBJ2-5	TRBV29-1	.	.	CSVVDYLQETQYF	TGCAGCGTTGTGGACTACCTCCAAGAGACCCAGTACTTC
TRBJ2-2	TRBV6-2/TRBV6-3	TRBD1	.	CASSYRGLDGELFF	TGTGCCAGCAGTTACAGGGGGCTTGACGGGGAGCTGTTTTTT
TRBJ2-3	TRBV5-6	TRBD2	.	CASSSGLASTDTQYF	TGTGCCAGCAGCTCGGGACTAGCGAGCACAGATACGCAGTATTTT
TRBJ1-1	TRBV25-1	.	.	CASSTGNTEAFF	TGTGCCAGCAGCACAGGGAACACTGAAGCTTTCTTT
TRBJ2-7	TRBV7-9	.	.	CASSMDSFYEQYF	TGTGCCAGCAGCATGGACAGTTTCTACGAGCAGTACTTC
TRBJ1-5	TRBV30	.	.	CAWSPGGNQPQHF	TGTGCCTGGAGTCCGGGGGGCAATCAGCCCCAGCATTTT
TRBJ1-1	TRBV5-1	TRBD1	.	CASSSDRDSTEAFF	TGCGCCAGCAGCTCGGACAGGGATAGCACTGAAGCTTTCTTT
TRBJ2-5	TRBV7-3	TRBD1	.	CASSLTGTEGETQYF	TGTGCCAGCAGCTTAACCGGGACAGAAGGAGAGACCCAGTACTTC
TRBJ2-7	TRBV27	TRBD2	once	CASSLERGRRDEQYF	TGTGCCAGCAGCCTTGAGCGGGGACGGCGCGACGAGCAGTACTTC
TRBJ1-4	TRBV6-2/TRBV6-3	.	.	CASSPWANEKLFF	TGTGCCAGCAGCCCGTGGGCAAATGAAAAACTGTTTTTT
TRBJ1-1	TRBV5-1	TRBD1	.	CASSLIGQGATMNTEAFF	TGCGCCAGCAGCTTGATAGGACAGGGGGCGACAATGAACACTGAAGCTTTCTTT
TRBJ2-7	TRBV7-8	.	.	CASSLVSGVGYYEQYF	TGTGCCAGCAGCTTAGTTTCAGGGGTGGGGTACTACGAGCAGTACTTC
TRBJ2-2	TRBV4-2	TRBD2	.	CASSQGTSGYTGELFF	TGTGCCAGCAGCCAGGGGACTAGCGGCTACACCGGGGAGCTGTTTTTT
TRBJ2-5	TRBV5-5	.	.	CASSSSETQYF	TGTGCCAGCAGCTCTTCGGAGACCCAGTACTTC
TRBJ2-5	TRBV30	TRBD2	.	CAWGTGRGSKETQYF	TGTGCCTGGGGGACCGGGCGGGGGAGCAAAGAGACCCAGTACTTC
TRBJ2-5	TRBV4-1	.	.	CASSQDVGGTWGSQETQYF	TGCGCCAGCAGCCAAGACGTTGGGGGCACCTGGGGCTCGCAAGAGACCCAGTACTTC
TRBJ2-5	TRBV5-6	.	.	CASSLRAGKETQYF	TGTGCCAGCAGCTTGAGGGCAGGGAAAGAGACCCAGTACTTC
TRBJ1-6	TRBV11-2	TRBD1	.	CASSLGTGNSPLHF	TGTGCCAGCAGCTTGGGGACAGGGAATTCACCCCTCCACTTT
TRBJ2-1	TRBV2	.	once	CASSRDSAHEQFF	TGTGCCAGCAGCCGGGATTCGGCCCATGAGCAGTTCTTC
TRBJ2-5	TRBV7-9	TRBD2	.	CASSLGSGGRSGTQYF	TGTGCCAGCAGCTTGGGTAGCGGGGGCCGCAGTGGGACCCAGTACTTC
TRBJ2-3	TRBV5-8	.	once	CASGRGRTDTQYF	TGTGCCAGTGGCAGGGGTCGCACAGATACGCAGTATTTT
TRBJ2-1	TRBV19	TRBD2	.	CASSRVAGGSYNEQFF	TGTGCCAGTAGTAGGGTAGCGGGGGGGTCCTACAATGAGCAGTTCTTC
TRBJ2-5	TRBV2	.	.	CASSSGEGQETQYF	TGTGCCAGCAGTTCAGGGGAGGGGCAAGAGACCCAGTACTTC
TRBJ2-1	TRBV19	.	.	CASSIGQGGNEQFF	TGTGCCAGTAGTATAGGGCAGGGTGGGAATGAGCAGTTCTTC
TRBJ1-2	TRBV27	TRBD1	.	CASSTNRGNYGYTF	TGTGCCAGCAGCACAAACAGGGGAAACTATGGCTACACCTTC
TRBJ2-1	TRBV5-8	TRBD2	.	CASSLTSGGVNEQFF	TGTGCCAGCAGCCTGACTAGCGGGGGGGTGAATGAGCAGTTCTTC
TRBJ2-2	TRBV19	.	.	CASRNSGANTGELFF	TGTGCCAGTAGGAATAGCGGCGCGAACACCGGGGAGCTGTTTTTT
TRBJ2-3	TRBV5-4	TRBD2	.	CASSPRLAGITDTQYF	TGTGCCAGCAGCCCCAGACTAGCGGGGATCACAGATACGCAGTATTTT
TRBJ1-2	TRBV6-1	.	.	CASSEQGNYGYTF	TGTGCCAGCAGTGAACAGGGTAACTATGGCTACACCTTC
TRBJ1-6	TRBV6-1	.	.	CASSEGPGRDSPLHF	TGTGCCAGCAGTGAGGGTCCAGGGAGGGATTCACCCCTCCACTTT
TRBJ1-1	TRBV28	TRBD1	.	CASSRDRARNTEAFF	TGTGCCAGCAGCAGGGACAGGGCGAGGAACACTGAAGCTTTCTTT
TRBJ1-6	TRBV3-1/TRBV3-2	.	.	CASSQVRHEALHF	TGTGCCAGCAGCCAAGTGAGGCATGAGGCCCTCCACTTT
TRBJ2-1	TRBV29-1	.	.	CSTSYGNEQFF	TGCAGCACTAGCTACGGCAATGAGCAGTTCTTC
TRBJ1-3	TRBV4-3	TRBD1	.	CASSVTPVTGFGNTIYF	TGCGCCAGCAGCGTAACCCCCGTGACAGGGTTTGGAAACACCATATATTTT
TRBJ2-3	TRBV18	TRBD2	.	CASSPKELAGGFATDTQYF	TGTGCCAGCTCACCAAAGGAACTAGCGGGGGGGTTCGCCACAGATACGCAGTATTTT